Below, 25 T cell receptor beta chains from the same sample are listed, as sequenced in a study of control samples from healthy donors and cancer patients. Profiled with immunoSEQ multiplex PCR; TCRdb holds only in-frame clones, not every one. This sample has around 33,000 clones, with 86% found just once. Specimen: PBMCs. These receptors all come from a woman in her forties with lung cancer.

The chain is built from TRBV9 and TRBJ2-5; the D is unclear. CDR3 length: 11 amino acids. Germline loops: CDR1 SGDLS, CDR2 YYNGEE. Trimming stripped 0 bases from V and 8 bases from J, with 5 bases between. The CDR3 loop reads CASSVGQTQYF. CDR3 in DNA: TGTGCCAGCAGCGTAGGTCAAACCCAGTACTTC.

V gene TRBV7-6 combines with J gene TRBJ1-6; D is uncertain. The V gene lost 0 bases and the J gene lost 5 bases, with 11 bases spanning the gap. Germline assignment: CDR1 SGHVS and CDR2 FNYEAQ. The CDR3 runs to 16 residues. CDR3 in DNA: TGTGCCAGCAGCTTAGCGAGGCCGGAGAATAATTCACCCCTCCACTTT. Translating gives CASSLARPENNSPLHF. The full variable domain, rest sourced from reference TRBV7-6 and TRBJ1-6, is GAGVSQSPRYKVTKRGQDVALRCDPISGHVSLYWYRQALGQGPEFLTYFNYEAQQDKSGLPNDRFSAERPEGSISTLTIQRTEQRDSAMYRCASSLARPENNSPLHFGNGTRLTVT.

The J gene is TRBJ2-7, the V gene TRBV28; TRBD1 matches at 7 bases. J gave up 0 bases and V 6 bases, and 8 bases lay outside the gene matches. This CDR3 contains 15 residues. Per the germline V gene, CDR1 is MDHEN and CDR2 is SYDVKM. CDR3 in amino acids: CASSPTGVSSYEQYF. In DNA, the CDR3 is TGTGCCAGCAGCCCAACAGGGGTAAGCTCCTACGAGCAGTACTTC.

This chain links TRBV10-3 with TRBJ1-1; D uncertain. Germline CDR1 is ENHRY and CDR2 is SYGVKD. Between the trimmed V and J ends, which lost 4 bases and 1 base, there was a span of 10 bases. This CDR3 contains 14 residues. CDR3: CAISGREPNTEAFF. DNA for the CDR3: TGTGCCATCAGTGGCCGGGAACCGAACACTGAAGCTTTCTTT.

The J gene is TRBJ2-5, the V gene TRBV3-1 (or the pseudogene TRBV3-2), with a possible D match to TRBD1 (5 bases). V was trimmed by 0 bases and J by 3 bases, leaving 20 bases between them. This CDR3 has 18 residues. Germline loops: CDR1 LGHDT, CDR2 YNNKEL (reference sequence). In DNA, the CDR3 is TGTGCCAGCAGCCAAGATGGACCAACGACAGCCAGTGAAGAGACCCAGTACTTC. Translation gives CASSQDGPTTASEETQYF.

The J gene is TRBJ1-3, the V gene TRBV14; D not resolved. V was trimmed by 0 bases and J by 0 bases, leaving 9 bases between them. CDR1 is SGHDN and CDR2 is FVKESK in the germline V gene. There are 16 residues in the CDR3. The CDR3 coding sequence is TGTGCCAGCAGCCAAGATCTCGAGCACTCTGGAAACACCATATATTTT. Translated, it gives CASSQDLEHSGNTIYF.

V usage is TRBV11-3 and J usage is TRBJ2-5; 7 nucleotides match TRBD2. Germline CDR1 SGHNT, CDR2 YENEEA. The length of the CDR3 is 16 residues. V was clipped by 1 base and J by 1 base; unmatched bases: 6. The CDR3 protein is CASSLVSSGVQETQYF. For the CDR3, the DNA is TGTGCCAGCAGCTTAGTAAGCAGCGGGGTCCAAGAGACCCAGTACTTC.

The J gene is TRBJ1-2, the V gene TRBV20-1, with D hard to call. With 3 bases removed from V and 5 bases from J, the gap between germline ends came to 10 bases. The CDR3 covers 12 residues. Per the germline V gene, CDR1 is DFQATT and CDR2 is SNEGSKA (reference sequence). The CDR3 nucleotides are TGCAGTGCTAGTAAGGGTTGGTATGGCTACACCTTC. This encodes CSASKGWYGYTF.

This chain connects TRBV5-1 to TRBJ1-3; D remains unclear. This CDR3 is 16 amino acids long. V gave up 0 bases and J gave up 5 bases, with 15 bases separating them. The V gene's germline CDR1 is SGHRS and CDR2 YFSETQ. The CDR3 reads CASSLEAGARRNTIYF. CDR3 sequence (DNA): TGCGCCAGCAGCTTGGAAGCAGGTGCCCGTAGAAACACCATATATTTT.

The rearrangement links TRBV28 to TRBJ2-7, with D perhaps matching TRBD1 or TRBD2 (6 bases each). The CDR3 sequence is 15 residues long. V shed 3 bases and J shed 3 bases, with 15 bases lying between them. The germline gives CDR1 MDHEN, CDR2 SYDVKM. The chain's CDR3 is CASSFVTGRNYEQYF. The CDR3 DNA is TGTGCCAGCAGTTTCGTTACAGGGAGGAACTACGAGCAGTACTTC.

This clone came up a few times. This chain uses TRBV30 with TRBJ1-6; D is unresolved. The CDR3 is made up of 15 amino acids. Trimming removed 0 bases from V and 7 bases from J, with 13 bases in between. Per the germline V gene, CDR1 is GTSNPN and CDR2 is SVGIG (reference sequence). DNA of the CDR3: TGTGCCTGGAGTGTACTATGGGCCCGGAATTCACCCCTCCACTTT. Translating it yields CAWSVLWARNSPLHF.

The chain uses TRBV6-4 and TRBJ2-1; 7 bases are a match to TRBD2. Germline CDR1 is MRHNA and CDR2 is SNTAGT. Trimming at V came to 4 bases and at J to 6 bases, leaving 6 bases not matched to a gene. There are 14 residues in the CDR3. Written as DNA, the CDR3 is TGTGCCAGCAGTGTAGGACTAGAAAGCAATGAGCAGTTCTTC. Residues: CASSVGLESNEQFF.

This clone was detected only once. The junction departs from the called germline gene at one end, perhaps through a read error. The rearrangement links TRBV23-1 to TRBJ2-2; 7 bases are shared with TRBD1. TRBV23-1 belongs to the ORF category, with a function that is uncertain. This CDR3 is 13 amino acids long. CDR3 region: CARPGTEHRGAVF. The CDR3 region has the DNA TGCGCCCGGCCCGGGACAGAACACCGGGGAGCTGTTTTT.

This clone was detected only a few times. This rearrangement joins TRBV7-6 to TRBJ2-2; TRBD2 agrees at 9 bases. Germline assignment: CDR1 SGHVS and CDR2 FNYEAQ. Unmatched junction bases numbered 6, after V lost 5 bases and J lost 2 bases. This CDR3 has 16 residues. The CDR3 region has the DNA TGTGCCAGCAGCCTCCTTAGCGGGGGCAACACCGGGGAGCTGTTTTTT. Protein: CASSLLSGGNTGELFF.

CDR3 nucleotide sequence: TGTGCCAGCAGTTTATTGGAGGGGGGGAGGACTGAAGCTTTCTTT. Protein: CASSLLEGGRTEAFF. The chain couples TRBV27 to TRBJ1-1, with D possibly TRBD1 on 6 matching bases. The V and J ends lost 1 base and 5 bases respectively, with 14 bases between them. The CDR3 spans 15 residues. CDR1 and CDR2 from the germline V gene are MNHEY and SMNVEV (reference sequence).

The CDR3 nucleotides read TGTGCCAGCAGCTCGGACAGTCCAAGCTCCTACGAGCAGTACTTC. Its protein is CASSSDSPSSYEQYF. This chain connects TRBV11-3 to TRBJ2-7; D possibly corresponds to TRBD1 (6 bases). Germline CDR1 SGHNT, CDR2 YENEEA. The CDR3 spans 15 residues. V was trimmed by 4 bases and J by 0 bases, leaving 13 bases between them.

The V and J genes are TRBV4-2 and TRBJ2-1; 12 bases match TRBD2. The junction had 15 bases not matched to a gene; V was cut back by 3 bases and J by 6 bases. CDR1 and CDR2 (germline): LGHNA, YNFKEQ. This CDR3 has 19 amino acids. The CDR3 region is CASSQDITSGGTRANEQFF. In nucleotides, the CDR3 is TGTGCCAGCAGCCAGGATATTACTAGCGGGGGGACCCGGGCCAATGAGCAGTTCTTC.

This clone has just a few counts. For the CDR3, the DNA is TGCGCCAGCAGCCGAACACAGGGAAATCAGCCCCAGCATTTT. This gives the protein CASSRTQGNQPQHF. This chain links TRBV4-1 with TRBJ1-5, with D perhaps TRBD1 (6 bases). With 4 bases removed from V and 4 bases from J, the gap between germline ends came to 11 bases. The CDR3 extends over 14 amino acids. Germline V gene lookup returns CDR1 MGHRA and CDR2 YSYEKL.

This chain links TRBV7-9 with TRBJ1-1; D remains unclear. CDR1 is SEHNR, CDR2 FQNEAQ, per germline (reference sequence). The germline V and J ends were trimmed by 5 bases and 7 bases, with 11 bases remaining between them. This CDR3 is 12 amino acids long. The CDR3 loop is CASSHGRSEAFF. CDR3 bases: TGTGCCAGCAGCCACGGACGGAGTGAAGCTTTCTTT.

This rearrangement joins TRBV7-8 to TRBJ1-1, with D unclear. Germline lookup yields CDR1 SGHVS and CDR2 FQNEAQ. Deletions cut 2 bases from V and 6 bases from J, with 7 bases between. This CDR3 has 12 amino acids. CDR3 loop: CASSLTGAEAFF. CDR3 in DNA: TGTGCCAGCAGCTTAACGGGTGCTGAAGCTTTCTTT.

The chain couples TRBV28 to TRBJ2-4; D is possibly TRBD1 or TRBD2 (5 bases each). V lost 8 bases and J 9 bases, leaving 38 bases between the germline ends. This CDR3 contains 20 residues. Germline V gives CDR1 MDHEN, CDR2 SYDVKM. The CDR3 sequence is CASEGPAGPLSPAANGIQYF. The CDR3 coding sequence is TGTGCCAGCGAGGGACCGGCAGGCCCTCTTAGCCCAGCCGCAAACGGCATTCAGTACTTC.

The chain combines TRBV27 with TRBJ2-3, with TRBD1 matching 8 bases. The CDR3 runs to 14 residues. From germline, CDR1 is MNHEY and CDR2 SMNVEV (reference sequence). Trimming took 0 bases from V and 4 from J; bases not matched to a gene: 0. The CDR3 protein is CASSLSTGADTQYF. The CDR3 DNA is TGTGCCAGCAGTTTATCGACAGGGGCAGATACGCAGTATTTT.

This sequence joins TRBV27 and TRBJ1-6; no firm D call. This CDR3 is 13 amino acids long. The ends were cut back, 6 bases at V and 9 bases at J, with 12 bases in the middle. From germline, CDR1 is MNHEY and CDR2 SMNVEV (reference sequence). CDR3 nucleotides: TGTGCCAGCAGGGAAGGGTCAGGTTCACCCCTCCACTTT. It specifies CASREGSGSPLHF.

DNA of the CDR3: TGTGCCAGCATCGAGGGTGGTTCCGGGGCTCCTAATTCACCCCTCCACTTT. Translated: CASIEGGSGAPNSPLHF. The genes are TRBV2 and TRBJ1-6; weak D call: TRBD1 (5 bases). The ends were cut back, 7 bases at V and 6 bases at J, with 22 bases in the middle. CDR1 is SNHLY and CDR2 is FYNNEI in the germline V gene. The length of the CDR3 is 17 residues. Variable domain in full (rest from reference TRBV2 and TRBJ1-6): EPEVTQTPSHQVTQMGQEVILRCVPISNHLYFYWYRQILGQKVEFLVSFYNNEISEKSEIFDDQFSVERPDGSNFTLKIRSTKLEDSAMYFCASIEGGSGAPNSPLHFGNGTRLTVT.

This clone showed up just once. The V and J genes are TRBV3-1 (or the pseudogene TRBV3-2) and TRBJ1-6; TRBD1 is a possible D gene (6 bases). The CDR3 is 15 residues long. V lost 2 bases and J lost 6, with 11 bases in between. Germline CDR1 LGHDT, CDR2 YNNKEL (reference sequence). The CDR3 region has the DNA TGTGCCAGCAGCCAACACCACAGGGCTAATTCACCCCTCCACTTT. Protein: CASSQHHRANSPLHF.